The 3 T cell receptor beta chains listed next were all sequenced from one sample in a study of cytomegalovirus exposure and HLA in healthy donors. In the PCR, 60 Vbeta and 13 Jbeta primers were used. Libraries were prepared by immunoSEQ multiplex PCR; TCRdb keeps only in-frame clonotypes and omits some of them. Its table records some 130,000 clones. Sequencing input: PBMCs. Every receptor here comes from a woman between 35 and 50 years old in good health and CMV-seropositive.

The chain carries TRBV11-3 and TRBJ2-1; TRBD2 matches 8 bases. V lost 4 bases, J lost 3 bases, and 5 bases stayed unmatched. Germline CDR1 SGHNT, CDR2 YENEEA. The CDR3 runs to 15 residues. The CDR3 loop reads CASSSGLAGYNEQFF. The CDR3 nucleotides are TGTGCCAGCAGCTCCGGCCTAGCGGGCTACAATGAGCAGTTCTTC. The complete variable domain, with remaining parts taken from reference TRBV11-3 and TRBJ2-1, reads EAGVVQSPRYKIIEKKQPVAFWCNPISGHNTLYWYLQNLGQGPELLIRYENEEAVDDSQLPKDRFSAERLKGVDSTLKIQPAELGDSAVYLCASSSGLAGYNEQFFGPGTRLTVL.

The CDR3 is CASSTGGARTEAFF. The CDR3 DNA sequence: TGTGCCAGCAGCACAGGGGGCGCGAGAACTGAAGCTTTCTTT. The chain is built from TRBV5-4 and TRBJ1-1; 9 bases agree with TRBD1. Germline loops: CDR1 SGHNT, CDR2 YYREEE (reference sequence). CDR3 length: 14 amino acids. Trimming at V came to 4 bases and at J to 5 bases, leaving 6 bases not matched to a gene.

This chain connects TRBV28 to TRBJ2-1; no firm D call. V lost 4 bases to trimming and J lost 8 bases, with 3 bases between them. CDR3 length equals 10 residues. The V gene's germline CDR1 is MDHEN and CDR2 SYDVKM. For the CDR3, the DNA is TGTGCCAGCAGTTCGTATGAGCAGTTCTTC. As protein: CASSSYEQFF.